The clone carrying this T cell receptor (beta chain) was seen only a few times. Its target is not known. These data are taken from a study of identical twins. Study outcomes and limitations: With abundant cord blood beta clonotypes, insertions were fewer; memory repertoires showed no such pattern.

Template switching (which added a universal primer site) was used, and cDNA carried unique molecular identifiers. TCRdb reanalysed the 5' RACE reads using MiXCR and keeps one entry per CDR3 protein. The sample consists of approximately 670,000 distinct CDR3 sequences, 5.5% to 6.5% of them appearing once. Looked up from germline, CDR1 is MNHNS and CDR2 is SASEGT. Trimming left V 8 bases short and J 3 bases short, with 16 bases between. The CDR3 is 14 residues long. The material sequenced was naive T cells sorted from blood. This sequence joins TRBV6-1 and TRBJ1-2; D perhaps matches TRBD1 (5 bases). The receptor's source is a man younger than 35 in good health. The chain's CDR3 is CASRDRALDYGYTF. The CDR3 DNA sequence: TGTGCCAGCCGGGACCGGGCCTTGGACTATGGCTACACCTTC.